These T cell receptor beta chains were read from a single sample in a study of T cells in Graves' hyperthyroidism and ophthalmopathy. Each CDR3 protein is one row after TCRdb ran MiXCR on the multiplex PCR reads. Seen here are some 300,000 distinct CDR3 sequences, approximately 18% observed once, and the top ten hold about 35%. Input material: blood. These receptor sequences come from a man aged 45 to 65 with Graves' ophthalmopathy. Both conserved end residues are part of each CDR3. Fields, in order: V gene, clone size, D gene, J gene, CDR3 protein, CDR3 DNA. D genes are given only for firm matches. Only part of the rows carry a size: once, few, many, or a class if the clone is expanded.

v_gene: TRBV18; abundance: few; d_gene: TRBD1; j_gene: TRBJ1-1; CDR3aa: CASSPPTGGNTEAFF; CDR3nt: TGTGCCAGCTCACCACCGACAGGGGGCAACACTGAAGCTTTCTTT
v_gene: TRBV3-1; abundance: many; d_gene: .; j_gene: TRBJ1-1; CDR3aa: CASSQATLFEAFF; CDR3nt: TGTGCCAGCAGCCAAGCTACACTTTTTGAAGCTTTCTTT
v_gene: TRBV7-3; abundance: many; d_gene: TRBD1; j_gene: TRBJ1-1; CDR3aa: CASSPQGVSGTEAFF; CDR3nt: TGTGCCAGCAGCCCCCAGGGGGTGAGCGGCACTGAAGCTTTCTTT
v_gene: TRBV28; abundance: many; d_gene: .; j_gene: TRBJ1-5; CDR3aa: CASSSGTYSNQPQHF; CDR3nt: TGTGCCAGCAGTTCTGGGACATATAGCAATCAGCCCCAGCATTTT
v_gene: TRBV7-9; abundance: many; d_gene: TRBD2; j_gene: TRBJ2-1; CDR3aa: CASSLSGLAVNEQFF; CDR3nt: TGTGCCAGCAGCTTATCGGGACTAGCGGTCAATGAGCAGTTCTTC
v_gene: TRBV20-1; abundance: .; d_gene: TRBD2; j_gene: TRBJ2-7; CDR3aa: CSASQGLAGVYEQYF; CDR3nt: TGCAGTGCTTCTCAAGGACTAGCGGGAGTCTACGAGCAGTACTTC
v_gene: TRBV5-4; abundance: .; d_gene: TRBD1; j_gene: TRBJ2-7; CDR3aa: CASSTGTTGGMNEQYF; CDR3nt: TGTGCCAGCAGCACCGGCACCACAGGGGGCATGAACGAGCAGTACTTC
v_gene: TRBV7-9; abundance: many; d_gene: TRBD2; j_gene: TRBJ2-7; CDR3aa: CASSGSGRLSYEQYF; CDR3nt: TGTGCCAGCAGCGGTAGCGGGAGGCTCTCCTACGAGCAGTACTTC
v_gene: TRBV27; abundance: .; d_gene: .; j_gene: TRBJ2-1; CDR3aa: CATQKPLKRGQTRNEQFF; CDR3nt: TGTGCCACCCAAAAACCCTTGAAGCGGGGACAGACCCGCAATGAGCAGTTCTTC
v_gene: TRBV27; abundance: .; d_gene: .; j_gene: TRBJ1-1; CDR3aa: CASSFFRTGTTEAFF; CDR3nt: TGTGCCAGCAGTTTCTTTCGGACGGGGACCACTGAAGCTTTCTTT
v_gene: TRBV10-3; abundance: few; d_gene: TRBD2; j_gene: TRBJ2-3; CDR3aa: CAITAGGGTDTQYF; CDR3nt: TGTGCCATCACAGCGGGAGGGGGCACAGATACGCAGTATTTT
v_gene: TRBV18; abundance: many; d_gene: .; j_gene: TRBJ2-3; CDR3aa: CASSSQGLSTDTQYF; CDR3nt: TGTGCCAGCTCATCACAGGGACTAAGCACAGATACGCAGTATTTT
v_gene: TRBV11-2; abundance: .; d_gene: TRBD2; j_gene: TRBJ2-1; CDR3aa: CASSGGTSGSRRSYNEQFF; CDR3nt: TGTGCCAGCAGCGGCGGGACTAGCGGGAGTAGGAGAAGCTACAATGAGCAGTTCTTC
v_gene: TRBV7-9; abundance: once; d_gene: .; j_gene: TRBJ2-5; CDR3aa: CASSLAEGGPDTQYF; CDR3nt: TGTGCCAGCAGCTTAGCGGAGGGGGGACCGGATACCCAGTACTTC
v_gene: TRBV28; abundance: few; d_gene: .; j_gene: TRBJ1-5; CDR3aa: CASSSGLQPQHF; CDR3nt: TGTGCCAGCAGTTCCGGGCTTCAGCCCCAGCATTTT
v_gene: TRBV9; abundance: .; d_gene: .; j_gene: TRBJ1-6; CDR3aa: CASSVAQSSYNSPLHF; CDR3nt: TGTGCCAGCAGCGTAGCCCAGAGCTCCTATAATTCACCCCTCCACTTT
v_gene: TRBV7-9; abundance: few; d_gene: TRBD1; j_gene: TRBJ1-5; CDR3aa: CASSFQTGRGNQPQHF; CDR3nt: TGTGCCAGCAGCTTTCAGACAGGGCGGGGGAATCAGCCCCAGCATTTT
v_gene: TRBV15; abundance: .; d_gene: TRBD1; j_gene: TRBJ2-2; CDR3aa: CATSRDRTGADGELFF; CDR3nt: TGTGCCACCAGCAGAGATCGGACAGGGGCGGACGGGGAGCTGTTTTTT
v_gene: TRBV2; abundance: many; d_gene: TRBD1; j_gene: TRBJ1-5; CDR3aa: CASSDSGTGGFQPQHF; CDR3nt: TGTGCCAGCAGTGACTCCGGGACAGGGGGTTTTCAGCCCCAGCATTTT
v_gene: TRBV28; abundance: few; d_gene: TRBD1; j_gene: TRBJ1-2; CDR3aa: CASSRGGQGADGYTF; CDR3nt: TGTGCCAGCAGCCGAGGGGGCCAGGGGGCGGATGGCTACACCTTC
v_gene: TRBV9; abundance: few; d_gene: .; j_gene: TRBJ2-1; CDR3aa: CASSVGEHNEQFF; CDR3nt: TGTGCCAGCAGCGTAGGAGAACACAATGAGCAGTTCTTC
v_gene: TRBV28; abundance: many; d_gene: .; j_gene: TRBJ1-2; CDR3aa: CASPRRGGGYTF; CDR3nt: TGTGCCAGCCCCCGGAGGGGGGGGGGCTACACCTTC
v_gene: TRBV5-4; abundance: .; d_gene: TRBD1; j_gene: TRBJ2-7; CDR3aa: CASSLGSGQGVDEQYF; CDR3nt: TGTGCCAGCAGCTTGGGTTCCGGACAGGGGGTCGACGAGCAGTACTTC
v_gene: TRBV4-2; abundance: many; d_gene: .; j_gene: TRBJ2-1; CDR3aa: CASSQDLGYYNEQFF; CDR3nt: TGTGCCAGCAGCCAAGATCTGGGGTACTACAATGAGCAGTTCTTC
v_gene: TRBV7-9; abundance: .; d_gene: .; j_gene: TRBJ1-6; CDR3aa: CASRSGRAAANSPLHF; CDR3nt: TGTGCCAGCAGATCGGGACGGGCAGCCGCTAATTCACCCCTCCACTTT
v_gene: TRBV20-1; abundance: many; d_gene: .; j_gene: TRBJ2-3; CDR3aa: CSATQGHQDTQYF; CDR3nt: TGCAGTGCTACTCAGGGCCATCAGGATACGCAGTATTTT
v_gene: TRBV6-1; abundance: .; d_gene: .; j_gene: TRBJ2-7; CDR3aa: CASTITGPYEQYF; CDR3nt: TGTGCCAGCACAATTACAGGGCCCTACGAGCAGTACTTC
v_gene: TRBV5-4; abundance: .; d_gene: TRBD1; j_gene: TRBJ2-2; CDR3aa: CASSAGGGGRGLPSNTGELFF; CDR3nt: TGTGCCAGCAGCGCCGGAGGGGGCGGCAGGGGGCTACCTTCGAACACCGGGGAGCTGTTTTTT
v_gene: TRBV12-3/TRBV12-4; abundance: .; d_gene: TRBD1; j_gene: TRBJ2-7; CDR3aa: CASSPSRDRGTYEQYF; CDR3nt: TGTGCCAGCAGCCCTAGCCGGGACAGGGGGACCTACGAGCAGTACTTC